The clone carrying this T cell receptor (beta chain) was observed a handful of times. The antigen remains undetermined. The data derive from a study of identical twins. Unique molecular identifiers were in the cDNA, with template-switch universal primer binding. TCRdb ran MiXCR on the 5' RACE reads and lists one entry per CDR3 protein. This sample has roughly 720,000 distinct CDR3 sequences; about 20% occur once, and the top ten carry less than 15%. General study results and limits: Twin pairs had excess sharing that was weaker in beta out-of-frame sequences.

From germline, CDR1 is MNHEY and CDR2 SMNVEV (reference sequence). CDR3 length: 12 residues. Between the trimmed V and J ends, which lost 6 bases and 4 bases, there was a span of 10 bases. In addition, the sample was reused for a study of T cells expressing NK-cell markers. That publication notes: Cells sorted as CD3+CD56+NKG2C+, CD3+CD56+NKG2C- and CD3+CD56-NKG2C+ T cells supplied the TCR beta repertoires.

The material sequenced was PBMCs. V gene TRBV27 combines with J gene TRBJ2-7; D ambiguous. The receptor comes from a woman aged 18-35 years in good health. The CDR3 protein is CASRPNWYEQYF. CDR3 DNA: TGTGCCAGCAGGCCAAACTGGTACGAGCAGTACTTC.